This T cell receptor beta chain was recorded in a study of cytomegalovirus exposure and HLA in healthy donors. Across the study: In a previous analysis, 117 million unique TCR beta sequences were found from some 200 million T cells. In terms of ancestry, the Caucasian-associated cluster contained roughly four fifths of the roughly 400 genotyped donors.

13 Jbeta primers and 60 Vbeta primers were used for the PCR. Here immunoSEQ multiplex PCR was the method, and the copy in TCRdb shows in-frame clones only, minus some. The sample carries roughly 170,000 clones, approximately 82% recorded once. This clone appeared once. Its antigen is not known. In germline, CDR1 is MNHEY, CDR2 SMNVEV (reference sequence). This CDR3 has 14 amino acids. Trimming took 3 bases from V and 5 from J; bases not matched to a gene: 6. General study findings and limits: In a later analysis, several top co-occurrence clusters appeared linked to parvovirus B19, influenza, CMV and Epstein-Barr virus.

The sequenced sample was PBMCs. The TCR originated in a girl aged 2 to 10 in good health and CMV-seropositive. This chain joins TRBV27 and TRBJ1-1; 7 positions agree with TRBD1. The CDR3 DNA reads TGTGCCAGCAGTTTTAGAGGGGGCAGGACTGAAGCTTTCTTT. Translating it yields CASSFRGGRTEAFF.